The rows below give T cell receptor beta chains drawn from one sample of a study of T-cell reconstitution after alpha-beta-depleted transplantation in children. TCRdb recomputed calls from the PCR reads with MiXCR, one row per CDR3 protein. This table holds almost 400,000 distinct CDR3 sequences, 20% found once. The starting material was PBMCs from the stem cell graft donor, obtained from the stem cell graft. These receptor sequences come from a human donor who donated a stem cell graft to a child with acute myeloid leukemia. Both conserved end residues are part of each CDR3. The order of the fields is J gene, V gene, CDR3 protein.

>TRBJ2-7|TRBV12-3/TRBV12-4
CASSFVSAGWTYEQYF
>TRBJ2-3|TRBV7-7
CASSLAGDSGDTQYF
>TRBJ2-1|TRBV11-2
CASSFGTRSSYNEQFF
>TRBJ1-5|TRBV20-1
CSARTEGDQPQHF
>TRBJ2-3|TRBV28
CASSLSAGNTDTQYF
>TRBJ2-5|TRBV12-3/TRBV12-4
CASSPTRQGTQYF
>TRBJ1-1|TRBV7-9
CASSDTGSVPDAFF
>TRBJ2-3|TRBV5-1
CASSLLRGRMADTQYF
>TRBJ2-2|TRBV5-1
CASSLLEANTGELFF
>TRBJ2-5|TRBV20-1
CSASAPGGELGTQYF
>TRBJ2-5|TRBV11-2
CASSLIGSDQETQYF
>TRBJ2-7|TRBV4-3
CASSQVGLAGVSEQYF
>TRBJ2-3|TRBV3-1
CASSHKITDTQYF
>TRBJ2-3|TRBV20-1
CSARAGQGDADTQYF
>TRBJ2-1|TRBV24-1
CATSDLGNEQFF
>TRBJ2-7|TRBV5-1
CASSLAHLYEQYF
>TRBJ2-1|TRBV21-1
CASSSSKPGQGINEQFF
>TRBJ1-6|TRBV20-1
CRALRRGRNLESPLHF